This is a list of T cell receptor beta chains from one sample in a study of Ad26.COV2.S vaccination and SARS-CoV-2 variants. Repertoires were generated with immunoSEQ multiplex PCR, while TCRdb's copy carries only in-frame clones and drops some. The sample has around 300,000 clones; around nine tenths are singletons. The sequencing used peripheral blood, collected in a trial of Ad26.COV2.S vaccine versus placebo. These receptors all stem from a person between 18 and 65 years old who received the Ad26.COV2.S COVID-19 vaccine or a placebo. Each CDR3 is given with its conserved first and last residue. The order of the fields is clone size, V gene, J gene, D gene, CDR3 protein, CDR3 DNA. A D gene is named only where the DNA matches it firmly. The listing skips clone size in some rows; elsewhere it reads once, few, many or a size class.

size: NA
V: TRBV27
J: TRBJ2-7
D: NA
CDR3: CASSSKDEYEQYF
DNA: TGTGCCAGCAGTAGCAAGGACGAGTACGAGCAGTACTTC

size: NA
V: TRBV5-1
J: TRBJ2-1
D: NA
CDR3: CASSPGHLAGNEQFF
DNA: TGCGCCAGCAGCCCGGGACACCTTGCAGGCAATGAGCAGTTCTTC

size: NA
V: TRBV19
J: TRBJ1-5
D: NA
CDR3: CASNIGHQSNQPQHF
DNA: TGTGCCAGTAACATTGGACACCAAAGCAATCAGCCCCAGCATTTT

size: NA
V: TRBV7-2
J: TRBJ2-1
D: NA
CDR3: CASSRGSASYNEQFF
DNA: TGTGCCAGCAGCAGGGGGTCGGCCTCCTACAATGAGCAGTTCTTC

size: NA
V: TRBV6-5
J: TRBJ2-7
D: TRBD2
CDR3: CASSYGLAGGYEQYF
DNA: TGTGCCAGCAGTTACGGACTAGCGGGGGGCTACGAGCAGTACTTC

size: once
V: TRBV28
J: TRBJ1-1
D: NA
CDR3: CASRGPRGFNTEAFF
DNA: TGTGCCAGCAGAGGTCCACGGGGCTTTAACACTGAAGCTTTCTTT

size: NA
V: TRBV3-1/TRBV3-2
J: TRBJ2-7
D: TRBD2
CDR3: CASSQDAGGSYEQYF
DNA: TGTGCCAGCAGCCAAGATGCGGGAGGCTCCTACGAGCAGTACTTC

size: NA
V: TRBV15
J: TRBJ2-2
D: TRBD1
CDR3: CATSGRQGRAGELFF
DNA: TGTGCCACCAGCGGTAGACAGGGTAGAGCCGGGGAGCTGTTTTTT

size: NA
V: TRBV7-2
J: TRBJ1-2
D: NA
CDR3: CASSLTPLGYTF
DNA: TGTGCCAGCAGCTTGACTCCCCTAGGCTACACCTTC

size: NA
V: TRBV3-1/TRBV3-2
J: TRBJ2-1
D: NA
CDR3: CASSQDIGRTYNEQFF
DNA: TGTGCCAGCAGCCAAGATATAGGACGGACCTACAATGAGCAGTTCTTC

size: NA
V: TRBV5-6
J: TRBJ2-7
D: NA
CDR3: CASSLADGTWYEQYF
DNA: TGTGCCAGCAGCTTGGCCGATGGGACATGGTACGAGCAGTACTTC

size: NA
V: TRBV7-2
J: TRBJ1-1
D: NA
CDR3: CASSIRTVEAFF
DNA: TGTGCCAGCAGCATACGAACAGTGGAAGCTTTCTTT

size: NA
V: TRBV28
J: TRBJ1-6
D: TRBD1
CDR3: CASSSPSGTGSLVPLHF
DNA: TGTGCCAGCAGTTCGCCGTCTGGGACAGGGTCTTTAGTACCCCTCCACTTT

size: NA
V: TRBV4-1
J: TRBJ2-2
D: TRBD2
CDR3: CASSLRTSGNTGELFF
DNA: TGCGCCAGCAGCCTTAGGACTAGCGGGAACACCGGGGAGCTGTTTTTT

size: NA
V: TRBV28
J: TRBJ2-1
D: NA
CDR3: CASSLTPGGGRNEQFF
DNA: TGTGCCAGCAGTTTAACCCCAGGGGGGGGCCGCAATGAGCAGTTCTTC

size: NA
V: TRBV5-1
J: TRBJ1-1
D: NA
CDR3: CASSLSGGANTEAFF
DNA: TGCGCCAGCAGCTTATCTGGGGGCGCGAACACTGAAGCTTTCTTT

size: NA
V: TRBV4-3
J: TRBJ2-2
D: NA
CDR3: CASSQDNWETENTGELFF
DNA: TGCGCCAGCAGCCAAGATAATTGGGAGACCGAGAACACCGGGGAGCTGTTTTTT

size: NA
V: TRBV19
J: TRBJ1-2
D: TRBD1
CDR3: CASSIPGTANYGYTF
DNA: TGTGCCAGTAGTATACCCGGGACAGCTAACTATGGCTACACCTTC

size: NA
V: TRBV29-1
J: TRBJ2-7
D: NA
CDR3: CSVPGLYEQYF
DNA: TGCAGCGTTCCAGGGCTCTACGAGCAGTACTTC

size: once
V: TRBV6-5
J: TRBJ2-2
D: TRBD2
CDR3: CASKRGGDTGELFF
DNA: TGTGCCAGCAAGCGGGGGGGCGACACCGGGGAGCTGTTTTTT

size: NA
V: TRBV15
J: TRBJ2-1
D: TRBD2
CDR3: CATSRDRNPAGAYNEQFF
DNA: TGTGCCACCAGCAGAGATCGGAATCCGGCGGGAGCCTACAATGAGCAGTTCTTC

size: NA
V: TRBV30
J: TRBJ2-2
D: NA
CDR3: CAWKRNTGELFF
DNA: TGTGCCTGGAAAAGGAACACCGGGGAGCTGTTTTTT

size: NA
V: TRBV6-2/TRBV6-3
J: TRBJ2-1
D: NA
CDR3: CASSYLIRNEQFF
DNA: TGTGCCAGCAGTTACTTGATTAGAAATGAGCAGTTCTTC

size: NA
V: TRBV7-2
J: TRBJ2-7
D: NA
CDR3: CASSLVPTYEQYF
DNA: TGTGCCAGCAGCTTAGTCCCCACCTACGAGCAGTACTTC

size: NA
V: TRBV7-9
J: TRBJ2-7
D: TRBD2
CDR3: CASSSSSGSYEQYF
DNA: TGTGCCAGCAGCTCGTCTAGCGGATCCTACGAGCAGTACTTC

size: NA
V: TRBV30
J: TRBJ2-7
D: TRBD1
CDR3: CACTTGGARYEQYF
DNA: TGTGCCTGTACGACAGGGGGCGCGCGGTACGAGCAGTACTTC

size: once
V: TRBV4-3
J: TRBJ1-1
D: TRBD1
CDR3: CASSQDLVGDRGLAEAFF
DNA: TGCGCCAGCAGCCAAGATCTTGTAGGAGACAGGGGGCTCGCTGAAGCTTTCTTT

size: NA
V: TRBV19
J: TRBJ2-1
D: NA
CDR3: CASNEREGRYEQFF
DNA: TGTGCCAGTAACGAGCGAGAGGGCCGCTATGAGCAGTTCTTC

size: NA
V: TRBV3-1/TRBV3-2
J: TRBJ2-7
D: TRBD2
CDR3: CASSQGLAGVGYEQYF
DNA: TGTGCCAGCAGCCAAGGCCTAGCGGGAGTAGGGTACGAGCAGTACTTC

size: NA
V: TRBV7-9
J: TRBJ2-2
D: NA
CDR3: CASSGRWTGELFF
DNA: TGTGCCAGCAGCGGTAGGTGGACCGGGGAGCTGTTTTTT

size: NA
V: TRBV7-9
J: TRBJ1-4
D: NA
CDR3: CASTSRSTNEKLFF
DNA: TGTGCCAGCACCTCAAGGAGCACTAATGAAAAACTGTTTTTT

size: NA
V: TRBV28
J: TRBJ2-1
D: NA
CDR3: CASSLPTEQFF
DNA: TGTGCCAGCAGTTTACCGACAGAGCAGTTCTTC

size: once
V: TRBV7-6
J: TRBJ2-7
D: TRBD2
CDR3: CATLLAGYERRFYEQYF
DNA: TGTGCCACCCTCCTAGCGGGTTACGAGAGGCGGTTCTACGAGCAGTACTTC

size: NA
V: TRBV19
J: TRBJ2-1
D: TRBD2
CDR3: CASSIATGTSGRAAEQFF
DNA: TGTGCCAGTAGTATAGCTACCGGGACTAGCGGGAGGGCAGCTGAGCAGTTCTTC

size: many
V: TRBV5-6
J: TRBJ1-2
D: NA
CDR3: CASSLGGWHTF
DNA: TGTGCCAGCAGCTTGGGGGGATGGCACACCTTC

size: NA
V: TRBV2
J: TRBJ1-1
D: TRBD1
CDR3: CASSRGQGGTEAFF
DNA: TGTGCCAGCTCAAGGGGACAGGGAGGGACTGAAGCTTTCTTT

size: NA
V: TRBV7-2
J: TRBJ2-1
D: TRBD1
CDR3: CASSPFGDRVMNEQFF
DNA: TGTGCCAGCAGCCCGTTCGGGGACAGGGTAATGAATGAGCAGTTCTTC

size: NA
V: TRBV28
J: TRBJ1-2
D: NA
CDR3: CASSPDRNYGYTF
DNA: TGTGCCAGCAGTCCCGACAGGAACTATGGCTACACCTTC

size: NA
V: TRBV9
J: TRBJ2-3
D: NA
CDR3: CASSVYFSDTQYF
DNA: TGTGCCAGCAGCGTTTATTTTTCAGATACGCAGTATTTT

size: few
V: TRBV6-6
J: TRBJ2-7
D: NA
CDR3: CASSREGQRGIEQYF
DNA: TGTGCCAGCAGTCGGGAAGGGCAGAGAGGAATCGAGCAGTACTTC

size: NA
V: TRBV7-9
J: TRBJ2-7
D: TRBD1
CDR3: CASSYGQGSYEQYF
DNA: TGTGCCAGCAGCTACGGACAGGGCTCCTACGAGCAGTACTTC

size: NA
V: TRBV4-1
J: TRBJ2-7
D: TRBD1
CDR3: CASSQGRDSLYEQYF
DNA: TGCGCCAGCAGCCAAGGTCGGGACAGCCTCTACGAGCAGTACTTC

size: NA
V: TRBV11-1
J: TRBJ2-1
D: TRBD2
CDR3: CASSRAGGPNEQFF
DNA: TGTGCCAGCAGCCGGGCGGGGGGGCCCAATGAGCAGTTCTTC

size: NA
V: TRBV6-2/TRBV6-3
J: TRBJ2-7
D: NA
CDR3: CASSHRGRDSYEQYF
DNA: TGTGCCAGCAGCCATCGGGGACGGGACTCCTACGAGCAGTACTTC

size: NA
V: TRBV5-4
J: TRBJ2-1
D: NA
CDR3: CASSLLERRARGGNEQFF
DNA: TGTGCCAGCAGCTTACTAGAAAGGAGGGCAAGGGGTGGCAATGAGCAGTTCTTC

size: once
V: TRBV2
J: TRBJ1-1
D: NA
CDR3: CASKTAGEAFF
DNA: TGTGCCAGCAAGACGGCGGGTGAAGCTTTCTTT